This TCR beta chain was documented in a study of shared clonotypes between healthy human individuals. About the research overall: Each donor's CD8 memory used one plate, CD8 naive two, each CD4 subset three.

Sequenced by immunoSEQ multiplex PCR; TCRdb stores in-frame clones only, minus some. The table includes hundreds of thousands of clones, 73% detected once. V was clipped by 4 bases and J by 4 bases, with 15 bases between them. Germline V gene lookup returns CDR1 SGHDT and CDR2 YYEEEE. There are 15 residues in the CDR3. Caucasian adults living in Nashville, Tennessee, provided all samples. Sample: memory CD4+ T cells sorted from blood. Subset in this sample: CD45RA-negative fraction. This chain links TRBV5-6 with TRBJ1-3, with D possibly matching TRBD1 (5 bases). This clonotype originated in a woman under 40 in good health. The CDR3 is CASSAYGTAGNTIYF. CDR3 in DNA: TGTGCCAGCAGCGCCTACGGGACTGCAGGAAACACCATATATTTT.